Listed below are T cell receptor beta chains from one sample, sequenced in a study of T cell repertoires in cytomegalovirus infection. MiXCR, applied by TCRdb to the reads, yields one record per CDR3 protein. The sample holds about 770,000 distinct CDR3 sequences, about 29% seen once. Their specific antigens are unknown. The sequencing here drew on cultured CD8+ T cells from PBMCs, taken from culture after CMV antigen stimulation. These receptors were collected from a human donor in good health (CMV status not recorded). Some clones in this sample may be carry-over from other donors' samples. The CDR3 runs from the conserved cysteine through the conserved F or W. A D gene is named only where the DNA matches it firmly. For some rows the clone size is stated as once, few or many, or as a class when expanded; others skip it.

len	v_gene	abundance	d_gene	j_gene	CDR3nt	CDR3aa
16	TRBV10-3	NA	NA	TRBJ1-1	TGTGCCATCAGTGTACGACAGAATGACATGAACACTGAAGCTTTCTTT	CAISVRQNDMNTEAFF
15	TRBV2	NA	NA	TRBJ2-3	TGTGCCAGCAGTGAAAGGGGGACGGTGGCAGATACGCAGTATTTT	CASSERGTVADTQYF
12	TRBV2	NA	NA	TRBJ1-1	TGTGCCAGCCTGGCGGGGACATATGAAGCTTTCTTT	CASLAGTYEAFF
12	TRBV6-1	NA	NA	TRBJ1-6	TGTGCCAGCCAGGCAGGGAATTCACCCCTCCACTTT	CASQAGNSPLHF
17	TRBV28	NA	NA	TRBJ2-5	TGTGCCAGCAGCTTCCTACGGGACACCACTATGGGAGAGACCCAGTACTTC	CASSFLRDTTMGETQYF
15	TRBV6-5	few	TRBD1	TRBJ1-2	TGTGCCAGCAGCCCAGGACAGGGAGGAAGGTATGGCTACACCTTC	CASSPGQGGRYGYTF
13	TRBV6-1	NA	NA	TRBJ2-1	TGTGCCAGCAGGGGGGCCATTGGTGATAAGCAGTTCTTC	CASRGAIGDKQFF
15	TRBV11-2	NA	NA	TRBJ2-2	TGTGCCAGCCACCCAGAGCGGGTCGTGGACGGGGAGCTGTTTTTT	CASHPERVVDGELFF
15	TRBV13	many	NA	TRBJ1-6	TGTGCCAGTACTGAGGGTAGGGCCTATAATTCACCCCTCCACTTT	CASTEGRAYNSPLHF
11	TRBV2	few	NA	TRBJ2-5	TGTGCCATCGGGGGAAAACAGGGTCCTTACTTC	CAIGGKQGPYF
12	TRBV15	few	NA	TRBJ2-1	TGTGCCACGCTCGGGGCGATCAATGAGCAGTTCTTC	CATLGAINEQFF
13	TRBV7-8	many	NA	TRBJ2-7	TGTGCCAGCAGCCCGCCCATGAGGGCCGAGCAGTACTTC	CASSPPMRAEQYF
15	TRBV20-1	NA	TRBD2	TRBJ2-1	TGCAGTGCTCGGGGGAGCGGGGAGAACTACAATGAGCAGTTCTTC	CSARGSGENYNEQFF
13	TRBV6-5	NA	NA	TRBJ2-1	TGTGCCAGCGCCCTTTCGGCCTACAATGAGCAGTTCTTC	CASALSAYNEQFF
16	TRBV19	few	TRBD1	TRBJ1-5	TGTGCCAGTAGGATGGACAGGGGGCTTGTCAATCAGCCCCAGCATTTT	CASRMDRGLVNQPQHF
15	TRBV7-8	NA	NA	TRBJ2-1	TGTGCCAGCAGCTTAGCTGACAGGCTATACAATGAGCAGTTCTTC	CASSLADRLYNEQFF
18	TRBV5-1	NA	TRBD2	TRBJ2-1	TGCGCCAGCAGGGGACTAGCGGGGGGCTTCTCCTCCTACAATGAGCAGTTCTTC	CASRGLAGGFSSYNEQFF
18	TRBV5-4	few	NA	TRBJ1-2	TGTGCCAGCAGCTTGGGAGGGGGTGAGCTATCCCCCGGCTATGGCTACACCTTC	CASSLGGGELSPGYGYTF
15	TRBV10-3	few	TRBD1	TRBJ2-3	TGTGCCATCAAGGGGGCTGGGGGAGACCCAGATACGCAGTATTTT	CAIKGAGGDPDTQYF
14	TRBV19	NA	NA	TRBJ1-1	TGTGCCAGTAGTATAGTTGGGGGTAGGACTGAAGCTTTCTTT	CASSIVGGRTEAFF
15	TRBV7-9	many	TRBD1	TRBJ1-1	TGTGCCAGCAGCCTTGAAGACAGGGGCAGGACTGAAGCTTTCTTT	CASSLEDRGRTEAFF
14	TRBV5-6	NA	TRBD1	TRBJ1-5	TGTGCCAGCAAATTCGGACAGGGCAATCAGCCCCAGCATTTT	CASKFGQGNQPQHF
14	TRBV7-9	NA	NA	TRBJ2-7	TGTGCCAGCAGCTCTTGGGAGTGGCCCTACGAGCAGTACTTC	CASSSWEWPYEQYF
14	TRBV6-1	NA	NA	TRBJ2-7	TGTGCCAGCAGTAAACAAGAGGACTTCTACGAGCAGTACTTC	CASSKQEDFYEQYF
17	TRBV14	NA	TRBD1	TRBJ2-5	TGTGCCAGCAGCCAAAGCATAGGACAGGCTAGACAAGAGACCCAGTACTTC	CASSQSIGQARQETQYF
13	TRBV4-3	NA	NA	TRBJ1-1	TGCGCCAGCAGCCAAGGGACGCAACTGGGGGCTTTCTTT	CASSQGTQLGAFF
15	TRBV14	NA	TRBD2	TRBJ2-3	TGTGCCAGCAGCCAAGGACTAGCAAACACAGATACGCTGTATTTT	CASSQGLANTDTLYF
13	TRBV4-1	NA	NA	TRBJ1-2	TGCGCCAGCTTAGGGGATTCTAGCTATGGCTACACCTTC	CASLGDSSYGYTF
15	TRBV7-6	many	TRBD1	TRBJ2-1	TGTGCCAGCAGCCCACGACAGGGCTATCACAATGAGCAGTTCTTC	CASSPRQGYHNEQFF
18	TRBV4-1	NA	TRBD1	TRBJ2-2	TGCGCCAGCAGCCAAGATCCCGGGACAGGGAAAAACACCGGGGAGCTGTTTTTT	CASSQDPGTGKNTGELFF
14	TRBV7-8	NA	NA	TRBJ2-7	TGTGCCAGCAGCTTAGTTCTGTCAGACTACGAGCAGTACTTC	CASSLVLSDYEQYF
17	TRBV10-1	NA	NA	TRBJ2-3	TGCGCCAGCAGTGAGTCCCCTTTCAGACTAGAAGAAGATACGCAGTATTTT	CASSESPFRLEEDTQYF
14	TRBV4-3	few	TRBD1	TRBJ1-6	TGCGCCAGCAGCCCCACAGGGGTTAATTCACCCCTCCACTTT	CASSPTGVNSPLHF
14	TRBV6-1	few	TRBD1	TRBJ2-7	TGTGCCAGCAGGCCAGGGGGTTTAACCTACGAGCAGTACTTC	CASRPGGLTYEQYF
12	TRBV7-3	few	NA	TRBJ2-1	TGTGCCAGCAGCGGACGGTTCGATGAGCAGTTCTTC	CASSGRFDEQFF
15	TRBV7-6	NA	TRBD2	TRBJ2-5	TGTGCCAGCAGCCCCCGGGACTATCTACAAGAGACCCAGTACTTC	CASSPRDYLQETQYF
15	TRBV27	NA	TRBD1	TRBJ1-2	TGTGCCAGCAGGGAGAAATGGGACAGGGGTTATGGCTACACCTTC	CASREKWDRGYGYTF
15	TRBV6-1	many	NA	TRBJ1-1	TGTGCCAGCAGTGAGGACAGACACATGAACACTGAAGCTTTCTTT	CASSEDRHMNTEAFF
13	TRBV6-5	few	NA	TRBJ1-1	TGTGCCAGCAGTTCTCGCATCAACACTGAAGCTTTCTTT	CASSSRINTEAFF
15	TRBV4-1	NA	TRBD1	TRBJ2-5	TGCGCCAGCAGCCAGATTCGGACAGGGGGAAAGACCCAGTACTTC	CASSQIRTGGKTQYF